What follows are 26 T cell receptor beta chains derived from one specimen sequenced in a study of blood T cell repertoires in COVID-19. Using immunoSEQ multiplex PCR, the repertoire was profiled, and TCRdb retains in-frame clones only, with some absent. The data show over 150,000 clones, 80% seen once. Sequenced input: PBMCs or T cells enriched from blood (not recorded which). The source is a woman aged 55-70 years who had recovered from COVID-19.

The chain recombines TRBV6-5 with TRBJ2-7, with D perhaps TRBD1 (7 bases). The CDR3 loop spans 14 amino acids. V lost 8 bases and J lost 4, with 18 bases in between. Germline lookup yields CDR1 MNHEY and CDR2 SVGAGI. For the CDR3, the DNA is TGTGCCAGCCGGAGGGACAGCACTGCGTACGAGCAGTACTTC. Residues: CASRRDSTAYEQYF.

The count of this clone is one. The chain links TRBV5-1 to TRBJ2-7, with D perhaps matching TRBD2 (5 bases). Germline V CDR1 and CDR2: SGHRS, YFSETQ. V dropped 0 bases and J dropped 3 bases, with 10 bases sitting between them. This CDR3 has 14 amino acids. DNA for the CDR3: TGCGCCAGCAGCTTGGCCTTGGCGGGCTACGAGCAGTACTTC. Translating it yields CASSLALAGYEQYF. Looking up the rest from reference TRBV5-1 and TRBJ2-7 gives the full variable domain: KAGVTQTPRYLIKTRGQQVTLSCSPISGHRSVSWYQQTPGQGLQFLFEYFSETQRNKGNFPGRFSGRQFSNSRSEMNVSTLELGDSALYLCASSLALAGYEQYFGPGTRLTVT.

The chain's CDR3 is CASREGTSVWTGELFF. The CDR3 DNA sequence: TGTGCCAGCAGGGAGGGAACTAGTGTCTGGACCGGGGAGCTGTTTTTT. The genes are TRBV7-9 and TRBJ2-2; weak D call: TRBD2 (6 bases). The ends were cut back, 6 bases at V and 5 bases at J, with 19 bases in the middle. There are 16 residues in the CDR3. CDR1 SEHNR and CDR2 FQNEAQ come from the germline V gene (reference sequence).

V and J are TRBV3-1 (or the pseudogene TRBV3-2) and TRBJ1-1; 7 positions match TRBD1. CDR1 is LGHDT and CDR2 is YNNKEL in the germline V gene (reference sequence). The CDR3 has 12 residues. V was clipped by 3 bases and J by 10 bases; unmatched bases: 5. The CDR3 loop reads CASSQQGVRAFF. CDR3 nucleotide sequence: TGTGCCAGCAGCCAGCAGGGGGTGAGAGCTTTCTTT.

This rearrangement joins TRBV7-3 to TRBJ1-1; D remains unclear. This CDR3 contains 13 residues. Germline V gene sequence: CDR1 SGHTA, CDR2 FQGTGA. V was trimmed by 2 bases and J by 1 base, leaving 5 bases between them. CDR3 protein: CASSLFQNTEAFF. The CDR3 DNA reads as TGTGCCAGCAGCTTATTCCAGAACACTGAAGCTTTCTTT.

This chain joins TRBV20-1 and TRBJ1-1; D gene unclear. CDR3 size: 11 residues. Germline V CDR1 and CDR2: DFQATT, SNEGSKA (reference sequence). V was shortened by 5 bases and J by 6 bases, with 10 bases between the two germline ends. The CDR3 DNA reads TGCAGTGCTTTTAGACAAGCTGAAGCTTTCTTT. Translated: CSAFRQAEAFF.

This clone was observed many times. The chain couples TRBV14 to TRBJ1-2; the match to TRBD1 covers 10 bases. Germline V CDR1 and CDR2: SGHDN, FVKESK. The J segment lost 7 bases and the V segment lost 6 bases, leaving 8 bases of the junction unmatched. The CDR3 runs 14 residues. CDR3 coding DNA: TGTGCCAGCAGGGAGACAGGGGGCAATGGTGGCTACACCTTC. It yields the protein CASRETGGNGGYTF.

This clone was found many times. The V call is TRBV27, the J call TRBJ1-5; no clear D. Trimming cost V 6 bases and J 5 bases, with 14 bases left between them. In germline, CDR1 is MNHEY, CDR2 SMNVEV (reference sequence). The CDR3 is 14 residues long. CDR3 bases: TGTGCCAGCAGACCCTCCGTGGAGGATCAGCCCCAGCATTTT. Protein: CASRPSVEDQPQHF.

The chain combines TRBV30 with TRBJ1-4; 7 bases fit TRBD1. V shed 3 bases, J shed 10 bases, and the junction held 2 bases outside the gene matches. Germline V gene data show CDR1 as GTSNPN and CDR2 as SVGIG (reference sequence). The CDR3 runs to 11 residues. CDR3 nucleotide sequence: TGTGCCTGGAGGCAGGGGGGAAAACTGTTTTTT. This codes for CAWRQGGKLFF. The full variable domain, rest sourced from reference TRBV30 and TRBJ1-4, is SQTIHQWPATLVQPVGSPLSLECTVEGTSNPNLYWYRQAAGRGLQLLFYSVGIGQISSEVPQNLSASRPQDRQFILSSKKLLLSDSGFYLCAWRQGGKLFFGSGTQLSVL.

The genes are TRBV18 and TRBJ2-1, with TRBD1 identical over 7 bases. The germline V gene encodes CDR1 KGHSH and CDR2 LQKENI. V trimming: 1 base; J trimming: 1 base; junction bases outside the gene matches: 1. The CDR3 is made up of 15 amino acids. For the CDR3, the DNA is TGTGCCAGCTCACCACAGGGGGCATCCTACAATGAGCAGTTCTTC. This sequence encodes CASSPQGASYNEQFF.

The chain is built from TRBV13 and TRBJ2-3; 10 bases fit TRBD1. V was clipped by 5 bases and J by 8 bases; unmatched bases: 7. There are 14 residues in the CDR3. Germline V gene lookup returns CDR1 PRHDT and CDR2 FYEKMQ (reference sequence). CDR3 sequence (DNA): TGTGCCAGCAGCGTAGACAGGGGGCAGGGTACGCAGTATTTT. This codes for CASSVDRGQGTQYF.

The chain has TRBV18 and TRBJ1-2, with D tentatively TRBD1 (5 bases). The CDR3 loop spans 16 amino acids. The V end was cut by 0 bases, the J end by 1 base, with 12 bases between. From germline, CDR1 is KGHSH and CDR2 LQKENI. In DNA, the CDR3 is TGTGCCAGCTCACCACCCTCCGGGGGAGGTAACTATGGCTACACCTTC. This translates into CASSPPSGGGNYGYTF.

The chain joins TRBV5-1 to TRBJ1-1, with D possibly matching TRBD1 (6 bases). This CDR3 has 14 amino acids. The germline V gene has CDR1 SGHRS and CDR2 YFSETQ. The ends were cut back, 0 bases at V and 7 bases at J, with 13 bases in the middle. DNA for the CDR3: TGCGCCAGCAGCTTGGGGACAGCCTCAAATGAAGCTTTCTTT. Translation gives CASSLGTASNEAFF.

The genes are TRBV3-1 (or the pseudogene TRBV3-2) and TRBJ1-4; 10 bases fit TRBD1. V lost 5 bases to trimming and J lost 8 bases; unmatched junction nucleotides: 8. The CDR3 has 15 residues. Germline V gives CDR1 LGHDT, CDR2 YNNKEL (reference sequence). CDR3 DNA: TGTGCCAGCAGCAGTAAGGGACAGGGGAACGAAAAACTGTTTTTT. Amino acids: CASSSKGQGNEKLFF.

The sample holds one count of this clone. The rearrangement links TRBV15 to TRBJ1-4; 9 bases agree with TRBD1. The CDR3 sequence is 13 residues long. J gave up 7 bases and V 8 bases, and 5 bases lay outside the gene matches. Germline-derived CDR1 and CDR2 are LNHNV and YYDKDF (reference sequence). The CDR3 loop is CATEQGALEKLFF. Written as DNA, the CDR3 is TGTGCCACCGAACAGGGGGCACTTGAAAAACTGTTTTTT.

Judged by abundance, this clone is medium-sized (0.01 to 0.1%). This chain connects TRBV7-9 to TRBJ1-1, with 8 bases aligning to TRBD1. With V trimmed by 5 bases and J by 4 bases, 9 bases remained unmatched. The CDR3 spans 15 residues. Germline lookup yields CDR1 SEHNR and CDR2 FQNEAQ (reference sequence). CDR3 DNA sequence: TGTGCCAGCAGCCCCAGGGGACAGGAGCCCACTGAAGCTTTCTTT. It encodes CASSPRGQEPTEAFF.

The chain links TRBV18 to TRBJ2-7, with 8 bases that match TRBD1. The germline V gene has CDR1 KGHSH and CDR2 LQKENI. The CDR3 extends over 15 amino acids. J gave up 6 bases and V 1 base, and 8 bases lay outside the gene matches. For the CDR3, the DNA is TGTGCCAGCTCACCACAGGGAACAGGGGGAGCCGAGCAGTACTTC. It specifies CASSPQGTGGAEQYF.

The V call is TRBV27, the J call TRBJ2-5; D not resolved. Trimming stripped 1 base from V and 1 base from J, with 4 bases between. Germline assignment: CDR1 MNHEY and CDR2 SMNVEV (reference sequence). The CDR3 extends over 13 amino acids. The DNA of the CDR3 is TGTGCCAGCAGTTTATTCGTCCAAGAGACCCAGTACTTC. Its translation is CASSLFVQETQYF.

This chain joins TRBV19 and TRBJ1-1; D possibly corresponds to TRBD1 (6 bases). V lost 4 bases and J 0 bases, leaving 9 bases between the germline ends. The germline V gene encodes CDR1 LNHDA and CDR2 SQIVND (reference sequence). This CDR3 has 14 residues. The CDR3 coding sequence is TGTGCCAGTAGTAAGGGACACCTGAACACTGAAGCTTTCTTT. Its protein is CASSKGHLNTEAFF.

There are a few counts of this clone. This rearrangement joins TRBV25-1 to TRBJ1-2, with no clear D. The germline V gene encodes CDR1 MGHDK and CDR2 SYGVNS. The length of the CDR3 is 12 residues. V lost 4 bases and J 1 base, leaving 4 bases between the germline ends. CDR3 nucleotides: TGTGCCAGCAGTGCAAATAACTATGGCTACACCTTC. This gives the protein CASSANNYGYTF.

This chain joins TRBV9 and TRBJ2-3; 11 positions match TRBD1. The CDR3 extends over 16 amino acids. The germline CDR1 and CDR2 sequences are SGDLS and YYNGEE. With V trimmed by 3 bases and J by 4 bases, 7 bases remained unmatched. CDR3 sequence (DNA): TGTGCCAGCAGCGCGGATCCGGGACAGGGGGCAGATACGCAGTATTTT. It codes for CASSADPGQGADTQYF.

J is TRBJ2-2 and V is TRBV2; 8 bases align to TRBD1. Unmatched junction bases numbered 3, after V lost 4 bases and J lost 2 bases. The CDR3 contains 15 residues. Germline values: CDR1 SNHLY, CDR2 FYNNEI. The CDR3 nucleotides are TGTGCCAGCAGTGGACAGGGGATAAACACCGGGGAGCTGTTTTTT. Translated, it gives CASSGQGINTGELFF.

This clone showed up just a few times. This chain links TRBV5-1 with TRBJ2-5; D possibly corresponds to TRBD1 (5 bases). V was cut by 1 base and J by 0 bases, with 16 bases left in between. This CDR3 comprises 17 residues. Looked up from germline, CDR1 is SGHRS and CDR2 is YFSETQ. CDR3 in amino acids: CASSLSITDTYQETQYF. The CDR3 region has the DNA TGCGCCAGCAGCTTGAGTATTACGGACACGTACCAAGAGACCCAGTACTTC.

This clone was seen only once. V usage is TRBV7-6 and J usage is TRBJ2-5, with 7 bases identical to TRBD1. Germline V gene sequence: CDR1 SGHVS, CDR2 FNYEAQ. J lost 3 bases, V lost 4 bases, and 2 bases had no gene match. CDR3 length equals 13 residues. The chain's CDR3 is CASSSGQKETQYF. The CDR3 nucleotides read TGTGCCAGCAGCTCGGGACAGAAAGAGACCCAGTACTTC. The whole variable domain, remainder taken from reference TRBV7-6 and TRBJ2-5, is GAGVSQSPRYKVTKRGQDVALRCDPISGHVSLYWYRQALGQGPEFLTYFNYEAQQDKSGLPNDRFSAERPEGSISTLTIQRTEQRDSAMYRCASSSGQKETQYFGPGTRLLVL.

This clone showed up just a few times. The chain joins TRBV5-1 to TRBJ2-2; 8 bases are shared with TRBD1. The CDR3 consists of 15 residues. Losses at the gene ends were 0 bases for V and 3 bases for J; bases not matched to a gene: 1. The germline CDR1 and CDR2 sequences are SGHRS and YFSETQ. CDR3 protein: CASSLADRDTGELFF. Written as DNA, the CDR3 is TGCGCCAGCAGCTTGGCGGACAGGGACACCGGGGAGCTGTTTTTT.

Worth noting for this clone: The sample holds other DNA sequences that translate to the same CDR3. The chain uses TRBV5-1 and TRBJ2-3, with TRBD2 matching 14 bases. Germline loops: CDR1 SGHRS, CDR2 YFSETQ. The CDR3 runs 16 residues. J gave up 5 bases and V 4 bases, and 6 bases lay outside the gene matches. CDR3 sequence: CASSRGLAGEEDTQYF. CDR3 in DNA: TGCGCCAGCAGCCGGGGACTAGCGGGGGAGGAAGATACGCAGTATTTT.